A selection of T cell receptor beta chains follows, all from one sample in a study of multiple sclerosis patients with progressive multifocal leukoencephalopathy. Method: immunoSEQ multiplex PCR; TCRdb's copy keeps in-frame clones and lacks some. Of 25,000 to 30,000 clones listed, approximately 85% are singletons. This specimen was PBMCs, taken from a patient treated with natalizumab. The source of these receptors is a woman aged 25-40 years with progressive multifocal leukoencephalopathy. CDR3s include the opening cysteine and the closing phenylalanine or tryptophan. The order of the fields is V gene, J gene, CDR3 protein.

v_gene: TRBV18
j_gene: TRBJ2-7
CDR3aa: CASSPTGQGFYEQYF

v_gene: TRBV5-1
j_gene: TRBJ1-1
CDR3aa: CASSLDRAGNTEAFF

v_gene: TRBV28
j_gene: TRBJ1-5
CDR3aa: CASLDTFYSNQPQHF

v_gene: TRBV5-1
j_gene: TRBJ2-5
CDR3aa: CASSYRGLLGETQYF

v_gene: TRBV7-9
j_gene: TRBJ1-4
CDR3aa: CASSSGTGLNEKLFF

v_gene: TRBV5-6
j_gene: TRBJ1-4
CDR3aa: CASRKDRGNEKLFF

v_gene: TRBV28
j_gene: TRBJ2-1
CDR3aa: CASSQTIVAREGINEQFF

v_gene: TRBV7-9
j_gene: TRBJ2-7
CDR3aa: CASSFRDRGNHEQYF

v_gene: TRBV2
j_gene: TRBJ2-7
CDR3aa: CASISPRQGAGNEQYF

v_gene: TRBV29-1
j_gene: TRBJ1-1
CDR3aa: CSVELQGYRTEAFF

v_gene: TRBV7-7
j_gene: TRBJ2-2
CDR3aa: CASSLRRGQTGELFF

v_gene: TRBV28
j_gene: TRBJ2-7
CDR3aa: CASSSPGIGVHEQYF

v_gene: TRBV27
j_gene: TRBJ2-7
CDR3aa: CASSFRTSGRGEQYF

v_gene: TRBV6-5
j_gene: TRBJ2-7
CDR3aa: CASSPLLGSEQYF

v_gene: TRBV7-9
j_gene: TRBJ2-7
CDR3aa: CASSLYPTYEQYF

v_gene: TRBV21-1
j_gene: TRBJ2-7
CDR3aa: CASSKVRTIPEYEQYF

v_gene: TRBV30
j_gene: TRBJ2-2
CDR3aa: CAGSVRSSGVALGTGELFF

v_gene: TRBV11-1
j_gene: TRBJ2-5
CDR3aa: CASSLARDRQETQYF

v_gene: TRBV6-1
j_gene: TRBJ1-2
CDR3aa: CASSGPQGARANYGYTF

v_gene: TRBV19
j_gene: TRBJ1-1
CDR3aa: CASSRRKQGLTEAFF

v_gene: TRBV7-6
j_gene: TRBJ1-1
CDR3aa: CASSFGVRDRRTAFF

v_gene: TRBV28
j_gene: TRBJ1-2
CDR3aa: CASSSRGLINYGYTF

v_gene: TRBV7-2
j_gene: TRBJ2-1
CDR3aa: CASSRGPSYNEQFF

v_gene: TRBV9
j_gene: TRBJ2-2
CDR3aa: CASRGGEAGTGELFF

v_gene: TRBV7-6
j_gene: TRBJ2-5
CDR3aa: CASSLDTGPETQYF

v_gene: TRBV19
j_gene: TRBJ1-5
CDR3aa: CASKGNQPQHF

v_gene: TRBV29-1
j_gene: TRBJ1-1
CDR3aa: CSVAGTSGAFF

v_gene: TRBV4-3
j_gene: TRBJ1-1
CDR3aa: CASSQETDTEAFF

v_gene: TRBV30
j_gene: TRBJ1-1
CDR3aa: CAWSLVRNTEAFF

v_gene: TRBV19
j_gene: TRBJ2-5
CDR3aa: CASSLELIQETQYF

v_gene: TRBV4-3
j_gene: TRBJ1-4
CDR3aa: CASSQERTGDEKLFF